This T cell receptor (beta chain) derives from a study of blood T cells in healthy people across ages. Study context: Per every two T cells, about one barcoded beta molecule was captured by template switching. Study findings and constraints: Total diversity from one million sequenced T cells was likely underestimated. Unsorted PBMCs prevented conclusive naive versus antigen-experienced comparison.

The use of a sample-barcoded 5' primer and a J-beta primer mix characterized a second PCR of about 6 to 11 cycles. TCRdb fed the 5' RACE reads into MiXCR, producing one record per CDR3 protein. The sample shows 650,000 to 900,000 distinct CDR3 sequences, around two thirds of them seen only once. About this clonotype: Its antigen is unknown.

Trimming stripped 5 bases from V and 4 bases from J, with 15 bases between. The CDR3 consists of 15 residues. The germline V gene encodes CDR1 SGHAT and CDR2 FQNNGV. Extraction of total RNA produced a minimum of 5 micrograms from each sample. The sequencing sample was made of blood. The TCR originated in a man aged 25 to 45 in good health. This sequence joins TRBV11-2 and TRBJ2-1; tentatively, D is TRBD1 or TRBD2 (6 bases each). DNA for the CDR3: TGTGCCAGCAGCCAAGGCGGGGACATGTACAATGAGCAGTTCTTC. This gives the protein CASSQGGDMYNEQFF.